The 28 T cell receptor beta chains reported below all come from one sample, sequenced in a study of T-cell reconstitution after alpha-beta-depleted transplantation in children (dated by TCRdb to 2016 to 2018). The sample's treatment or condition label is to be understood as: allogeneic hematopoietic cell transplantation with graft depleted of TCRalphabeta T cells and CD19 B cells. Libraries were prepared through PCR. The instrument was an Illumina HiSeq 2500. TCR library preparation used molecular barcoding, with unique molecular identifiers applied to normalize quantification of the TCRbeta repertoire. TCRdb itself trimmed the public reads at Q25 with fastp, ran MiXCR and retained productive beta chains. Every CDR3 protein is listed once, alongside the most common genes and DNA of its rows. The sample table lists some 830,000 distinct CDR3 sequences, around 15% of them with a count of one. Just under 5% of the sample goes to the ten largest clones.

This specimen consisted of PBMCs, mostly from graft donor cells, obtained 360 days after TCRalphabeta/CD19-depleted stem cell transplant. The receptors stem from a male patient between 10 and 17 years old who had a stem cell transplant for acute lymphoblastic leukemia, so the T cells may come from the graft donor.

V and J are TRBV4-1 and TRBJ1-2, with 8 bases matching TRBD1. This CDR3 region has 16 residues. Germline-derived CDR1 and CDR2 are MGHRA and YSYEKL. After removal of 0 bases from V and 4 bases from J, the junction contained 7 bases not matched to a gene. The CDR3 region is CASSQDPGTGSYGYTF. The DNA for the CDR3 is TGCGCCAGCAGCCAAGACCCCGGGACAGGAAGCTATGGCTACACCTTC.

The table lists this clonotype with a few counts. The V and J genes are TRBV4-1 and TRBJ2-7; 8 bases are a match to TRBD2. This CDR3 spans 15 amino acids. Per germline, CDR1 MGHRA and CDR2 YSYEKL. V dropped 1 base and J dropped 3; count of bases not matched to a gene: 5. The CDR3 bases are TGCGCCAGCAGCCAAGGGACTAGCAGAAACTACGAGCAGTACTTC. Protein sequence: CASSQGTSRNYEQYF.

The rearrangement joins TRBV7-2 to TRBJ2-3, with 11 bases matching TRBD2. V gave up 5 bases and J gave up 2 bases; unmatched junction bases: 6. Per the germline V gene, CDR1 is SGHTA and CDR2 is FQGNSA. This CDR3 has 16 residues. CDR3 in DNA: TGTGCCAGCAGCGTAGGACTAGCGGGCTACACAGATACGCAGTATTTT. The encoded protein is CASSVGLAGYTDTQYF.

This clonotype has just a few counts. The V and J genes are TRBV6-5 and TRBJ1-1, with TRBD1 matching over 7 bases. CDR1 is MNHEY and CDR2 is SVGAGI in the germline V gene. This CDR3 has 16 amino acids. The V gene end was trimmed by 2 bases and the J gene end by 0 bases; junction bases not matched to a gene: 6. The CDR3 DNA sequence: TGTGCCAGCAGTTACGGAGAAGGACAGGTGAACACTGAAGCTTTCTTT. It yields the protein CASSYGEGQVNTEAFF.

The chain couples TRBV14 to TRBJ2-7; TRBD2 aligns across 8 bases. The germline gives CDR1 SGHDN, CDR2 FVKESK. This CDR3 has 17 residues. With 6 bases clipped from V and 5 bases from J, the junction kept 18 bases outside the gene matches. The CDR3 DNA sequence: TGTGCCAGCAGTCCCACTAGCGGCTTTCGCGTTTTCAACGAGCAGTACTTC. Protein sequence: CASSPTSGFRVFNEQYF.

The V gene is TRBV27, the J gene TRBJ2-1; D gene uncertain. CDR1 and CDR2 (germline): MNHEY, SMNVEV (reference sequence). CDR3 length: 12 residues. V was trimmed by 7 bases and J by 9 bases, leaving 13 bases between them. The CDR3 sequence: CASTVPPAEQFF. The CDR3 DNA reads as TGTGCCAGCACCGTTCCCCCAGCTGAGCAGTTCTTC.

This chain connects TRBV6-4 to TRBJ1-2, with a possible D match to TRBD1 (6 bases). V was shortened by 5 bases and J by 5 bases, with 30 bases between the two germline ends. This CDR3 has 19 amino acids. Germline V gene lookup returns CDR1 MRHNA and CDR2 SNTAGT. Written as DNA, the CDR3 is TGTGCCAGCAGTATTAAGGGAACAGGGTCAGGGGTGATTGGGTATGGCTACACCTTC. This gives the protein CASSIKGTGSGVIGYGYTF.

This clonotype appeared a few times. The chain couples TRBV6-5 to TRBJ2-3; TRBD1 matches 7 bases. Germline V lookup: CDR1 MNHEY, CDR2 SVGAGI. This CDR3 has 16 residues. J lost 5 bases, V lost 1 base, and 9 bases had no gene match. CDR3 in DNA: TGTGCCAGCAGTTACTTACTAGGGGGCAGAGGAGATACGCAGTATTTT. Protein product: CASSYLLGGRGDTQYF.

The V call is TRBV20-1, the J call TRBJ2-4; D may be TRBD1 or TRBD2 (5 bases each). Germline CDR1 DFQATT, CDR2 SNEGSKA (reference sequence). This CDR3 region has 15 residues. Deletions cut 2 bases from V and 1 base from J, with 12 bases between. The chain's CDR3 is CSARNEGWAKNIQYF. The CDR3, as DNA: TGCAGTGCTAGAAACGAGGGGTGGGCCAAAAACATTCAGTACTTC.

The DNA for the CDR3 is TGTGCCAGCAGTTCGGTCCTCAGACTTTACGAGCAGTACTTC. This sequence encodes CASSSVLRLYEQYF. The J gene is TRBJ2-7, the V gene TRBV27; D is unresolved. In germline, CDR1 is MNHEY, CDR2 SMNVEV (reference sequence). The V and J ends lost 4 bases and 4 bases respectively, with 14 bases between them. The CDR3 loop spans 14 amino acids.

This clonotype occurred many times. The rearrangement joins TRBV29-1 to TRBJ2-7; 8 bases match TRBD1. The germline CDR1 and CDR2 sequences are SQVTM and ANQGSEA. The CDR3 loop spans 13 amino acids. The V and J ends lost 8 bases and 1 base, in that order; junction bases with no gene match: 7. CDR3 amino acids: CSIRQGSSYEQYF. DNA of the CDR3: TGCAGCATCCGACAGGGGTCTTCCTACGAGCAGTACTTC.

This clonotype occurred a few times. The chain is built from TRBV7-2 and TRBJ2-1; 9 nucleotides agree with TRBD2. Germline CDR1 reads SGHTA; CDR2 reads FQGNSA. The CDR3 contains 16 residues. V dropped 4 bases and J dropped 2; count of bases not matched to a gene: 6. The DNA for the CDR3 is TGTGCCAGCAGCTCCTTAGCGGGAGCAACCTACAATGAGCAGTTCTTC. It is translated as CASSSLAGATYNEQFF.

This clonotype showed up many times. The chain is built from TRBV11-2 and TRBJ2-7; TRBD1 aligns across 7 bases. Trimming took 1 base from V and 5 from J; bases not matched to a gene: 2. Per germline, CDR1 SGHAT and CDR2 FQNNGV. This CDR3 comprises 13 residues. The DNA of the CDR3 is TGTGCCAGCAGCTTAGTGGGACAGAACGAGCAGTACTTC. Its translation: CASSLVGQNEQYF.

The chain has TRBV18 and TRBJ2-2; 8 bases align to TRBD1. The J segment lost 4 bases and the V segment lost 6 bases, leaving 10 bases of the junction unmatched. The CDR3 is 16 residues long. Germline V gene lookup returns CDR1 KGHSH and CDR2 LQKENI. The CDR3 sequence: CASSTTRTGPTGELFF. The CDR3 DNA reads as TGTGCCAGCTCCACCACCAGGACAGGGCCCACCGGGGAGCTGTTTTTT.

This clonotype occurred a few times. This rearrangement joins TRBV4-1 to TRBJ2-1, with TRBD2 matching 8 bases. There are 15 residues in the CDR3. V lost 2 bases to trimming and J lost 5 bases; unmatched junction nucleotides: 5. The V gene's germline CDR1 is MGHRA and CDR2 YSYEKL. This CDR3 is CASSQYSGGNNEQFF. CDR3 DNA: TGCGCCAGCAGCCAATACAGCGGGGGTAACAATGAGCAGTTCTTC.

The rearrangement joins TRBV27 to TRBJ2-7; D may be TRBD2 (6 bases). Germline V lookup: CDR1 MNHEY, CDR2 SMNVEV (reference sequence). V shed 5 bases and J shed 3 bases, with 17 bases lying between them. The CDR3 runs 15 residues. DNA of the CDR3: TGTGCCAGCAGTCCGACCGGTAGCGGCTTCTACGAGCAGTACTTC. Its translation is CASSPTGSGFYEQYF.

The chain is built from TRBV4-2 and TRBJ1-5; no firm D call. Trimming shortened V by 3 bases and J by 6 bases, and 12 bases separated the two germline ends. The CDR3 is 14 amino acids. Germline CDR1 reads LGHNA; CDR2 reads YNFKEQ. In DNA, the CDR3 is TGTGCCAGCAGCCATAAGACGGCGAGTCAGCCCCAGCATTTT. Protein product: CASSHKTASQPQHF.

This clonotype was detected a few times. The chain has TRBV5-8 and TRBJ2-1; 15 bases match TRBD2. V shed 4 bases, J shed 14 bases, and the junction held 4 bases outside the gene matches. Germline V gene sequence: CDR1 SGHTS, CDR2 YDEGEE. The CDR3 has 13 residues. The CDR3, as DNA: TGTGCCAGCAGCCCGGGACTAGCGGGAGGAAAGTTCTTC. Its protein is CASSPGLAGGKFF.

This clonotype was seen more than once but under ten times. The chain is built from TRBV20-1 and TRBJ2-7, with D uncertain. The CDR3 spans 12 residues. Germline CDR1 reads DFQATT; CDR2 reads SNEGSKA (reference sequence). V shed 5 bases and J shed 1 base, with 9 bases lying between them. This CDR3 reads CSAPQDSYEQYF. The CDR3 region has the DNA TGCAGTGCTCCACAAGATTCCTACGAGCAGTACTTC.

In this sample, this clonotype turned up a few times. The chain has TRBV4-1 and TRBJ2-4, with 7 positions matching TRBD2. The CDR3 extends over 14 amino acids. Per germline, CDR1 MGHRA and CDR2 YSYEKL. The ends lost 1 base at V and 10 bases at J; junction bases unmatched: 7. The chain's CDR3 is CASSQVVAGGIQYF. The CDR3 bases are TGCGCCAGCAGCCAAGTCGTGGCCGGGGGGATTCAGTACTTC.

Only a few counts were recorded for this clonotype. The chain has TRBV5-1 and TRBJ1-6; D is unclear. The V end lost 0 bases, the J end lost 0 bases, and 7 bases lay between the germline ends. The germline V gene encodes CDR1 SGHRS and CDR2 YFSETQ. The CDR3 totals 16 residues. This CDR3 is CASSLVLSSYNSPLHF. As DNA, the CDR3 is TGCGCCAGCAGCTTGGTATTGAGCTCCTATAATTCACCCCTCCACTTT.

V is TRBV5-6 and J is TRBJ2-1; D is possibly TRBD1 (5 bases). The CDR3 covers 15 residues. The V end lost 2 bases, the J end lost 4 bases, and 13 bases lay between the germline ends. Germline-derived CDR1 and CDR2 are SGHDT and YYEEEE. CDR3 amino acids: CASSFDSYFYNEQFF. For the CDR3, the DNA is TGTGCCAGCAGCTTCGACAGTTACTTTTACAATGAGCAGTTCTTC.

This clonotype was detected only a few times. The chain recombines TRBV20-1 with TRBJ2-7, with a tentative D call TRBD2 (7 bases). CDR1 is DFQATT, CDR2 SNEGSKA, per germline (reference sequence). Trimming removed 3 bases at V and 11 bases at J, with 20 bases between. The CDR3 spans 13 residues. The CDR3 region is CSASSSGGPEEYF. The CDR3 DNA is TGCAGTGCTAGTTCGTCCGGGGGGCCGGAGGAGTACTTC.

The table lists this clonotype with many counts. The chain employs TRBV21-1 and TRBJ2-5; the table's D call of TRBD2 was not tested on the DNA. TRBV21-1 is a documented pseudogene. The CDR3 sequence is 17 residues long. This CDR3 reads CASSSYSRGAHLETQYF. The CDR3, as DNA: TGTGCCAGCAGCTCCTATAGCCGGGGGGCCCATTTGGAGACCCAGTACTTC.

The gene calls are TRBV25-1 and TRBJ2-3, with D unclear. CDR1 and CDR2 (germline): MGHDK, SYGVNS. The CDR3 loop spans 15 amino acids. The germline V and J ends were trimmed by 6 bases and 1 base, with 14 bases remaining between them. CDR3 region: CASSSHAGGTDTQYF. In DNA form, the CDR3 reads TGTGCCAGCAGCTCCCATGCTGGGGGCACAGATACGCAGTATTTT.

This clonotype was picked up a small number of times. The chain links TRBV10-3 to TRBJ2-7; 7 nucleotides match TRBD2. The V segment lost 0 bases and the J segment 5 bases; nucleotides outside the gene matches: 7. This CDR3 contains 15 residues. CDR1 ENHRY and CDR2 SYGVKD come from the germline V gene. CDR3 in amino acids: CAISESTSSLNEQYF. DNA for the CDR3: TGTGCCATCAGTGAGTCGACTAGCTCTCTTAACGAGCAGTACTTC.

This clonotype was found many times. The V and J genes are TRBV2 and TRBJ2-7, with D possibly matching TRBD1 (5 bases). The CDR3 runs 14 residues. V dropped 4 bases and J dropped 6 bases, with 16 bases sitting between them. The germline CDR1 and CDR2 sequences are SNHLY and FYNNEI. The CDR3 bases are TGTGCCAGCAGTGGTCCAAGGGGTGGCCGCGAGCAGTACTTC. Protein: CASSGPRGGREQYF.

The V call is TRBV5-1, the J call TRBJ2-7; 12 bases map to TRBD2. V was pared by 4 bases and J by 0 bases, with 8 bases of the junction left unmatched. Germline V gene lookup returns CDR1 SGHRS and CDR2 YFSETQ. The CDR3 contains 17 residues. The CDR3 DNA sequence: TGCGCCAGCAGCCTGGCACAGACTAGCGGGAGCTCCTACGAGCAGTACTTC. Amino acids: CASSLAQTSGSSYEQYF.